This TCR beta chain was sequenced during a study of blood T cell repertoires in COVID-19. Looking at the study overall: Specimens from acute and convalescent COVID-19 originated in the United States, Italy and Spain. T cells, B-cell-depleted T cells, or PBMCs provided the cDNA or gDNA that served as material.

In the original workflow: Nucleated cell number was recorded as an estimate derived from reference gene primer amplification. TCRdb's copy holds only in-frame clones and misses some; the assay was immunoSEQ multiplex PCR. The V and J calls and clone size are taken from that table; D and trimming were inferred from the DNA. The sample gives some 260,000 clones, over 70% of which show up once; about 9.4% is in the top ten. With 5 bases clipped from V and 4 bases from J, the junction kept 4 bases outside the gene matches. From germline, CDR1 is MNHEY and CDR2 SVGAGI. This CDR3 region has 15 residues. Enrolled during active infection, Seattle patients were then followed longitudinally.

The sequenced sample was peripheral blood. The chain uses TRBV6-5 and TRBJ2-3; TRBD2 matches at 12 bases. The TCR originated in a woman aged 65 to 85 with COVID-19, enrolled during active disease. CDR3 region: CASSLAGGRADTQYF. CDR3 in DNA: TGTGCCAGCAGTCTAGCGGGAGGGAGGGCAGATACGCAGTATTTT.